By sample share, the clone carrying this TCR beta chain is large. Antigen specificity is unknown. Treatment specified: roughly 11-day PBMC culture with coronavirus spike peptide pools or control peptides (ViraFEST assay). Sequenced with the Oncomine TCR Beta short-read assay was DNA taken from cultured CD4+ T cells. Genomic DNA was isolated from cultured CD4+ T cells. TCRdb independently ran MiXCR on the PCR reads; one entry per CDR3 protein. The table includes about 12,000 distinct CDR3 sequences, 40% to 65% detected once. This sample stems from a study of vaccination and CD4 T cells after COVID-19. Overall study findings and caveats: A nonsignificant rise from around 20 to 38 was seen in the median number of SARS-CoV-2-reactive clonotypes. Convalescent patients were relatively few, and early post-infection timepoints were missing. Median about 90% of reactive clones detected in convalescent patients emerged only post-vaccination.

Source material: CD4+ T cells from blood, cultured in vitro. The receptor was isolated from a human donor who had recovered from COVID-19.

DNA of the CDR3: TGCAGTGCTTATCGGCCCGGGACTAGATCTGTAGAGACCCAGTACTTC. Its translation is CSAYRPGTRSVETQYF. V usage is TRBV20-1 and J usage is TRBJ2-5; 8 bases fit TRBD2. Germline V gene data show CDR1 as DFQATT and CDR2 as SNEGSKA (reference sequence). The CDR3 has 16 amino acids. The junction had 15 bases not matched to a gene; V was cut back by 5 bases and J by 4 bases.